Sequencing of this T cell receptor (beta chain) was carried out in a study of spatial heterogeneity in lung cancer. CDR1 is SGHNT and CDR2 is YYREEE in the germline V gene (reference sequence). CDR3 length: 13 amino acids. V gave up 0 bases and J gave up 3 bases, with 3 bases separating them. Indicated time point: blood at routine non-recurrence follow-up after resection. Regarding this clonotype: For a library built for alpha chains, this beta chain is a stray read; little rests on its size.

TCRdb used MiXCR to reprocess the 5' RACE reads, holding one entry per CDR3 protein. The sample lists under 3,500 distinct CDR3 sequences, 45% to 70% occurring once. This sequence was found in a male donor with early-stage non-small cell lung cancer. The V gene is TRBV5-4, the J gene TRBJ2-2; D gene ambiguous. Material: PBMCs, obtained at follow-up. CDR3 nucleotides: TGTGCCAGCAGCTTGGATTACACCGGGGAGCTGTTTTTT. Translated: CASSLDYTGELFF.